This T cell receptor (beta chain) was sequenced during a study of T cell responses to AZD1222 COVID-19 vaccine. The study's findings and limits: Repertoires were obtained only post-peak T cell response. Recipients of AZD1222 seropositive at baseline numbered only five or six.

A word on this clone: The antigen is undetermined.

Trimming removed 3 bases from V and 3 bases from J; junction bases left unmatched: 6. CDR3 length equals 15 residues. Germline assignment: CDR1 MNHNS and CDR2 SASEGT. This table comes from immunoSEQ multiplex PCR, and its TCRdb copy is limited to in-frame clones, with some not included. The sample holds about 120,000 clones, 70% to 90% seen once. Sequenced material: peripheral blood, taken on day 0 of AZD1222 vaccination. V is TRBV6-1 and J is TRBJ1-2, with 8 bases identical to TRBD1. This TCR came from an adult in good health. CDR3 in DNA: TGTGCCAGCAGTGATCCCCAGGGGGCGTACTATGGCTACACCTTC. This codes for CASSDPQGAYYGYTF.